The 18 T cell receptor beta chains listed next were all sequenced from one sample in a study of blood T cell repertoires in COVID-19. Only in-frame clones appear in the TCRdb table, and some are missing; sequencing was by immunoSEQ multiplex PCR. The sample lists about 110,000 clones, around 86% seen once, with roughly 4.5% in the top ten. The sequenced sample was peripheral blood. The receptors were gathered from a man aged 35 to 55 with acute or convalescent COVID-19.

The chain employs TRBV6-5 and TRBJ1-2, with TRBD1 matching 7 bases. The CDR3 is 14 amino acids. The V segment lost 1 base and the J segment 4 bases; nucleotides outside the gene matches: 3. CDR1 and CDR2 (germline): MNHEY, SVGAGI. CDR3 region: CASSYFSGGYGYTF. In nucleotides, the CDR3 is TGTGCCAGCAGTTACTTTTCAGGGGGCTATGGCTACACCTTC.

This clone occurred once. This chain connects TRBV7-8 to TRBJ2-3; possible D gene TRBD2, 5 bases. Per germline, CDR1 SGHVS and CDR2 FQNEAQ. The germline V and J ends were trimmed by 5 bases and 5 bases, with 11 bases remaining between them. The CDR3 has 13 residues. This CDR3 is CASSASRGDTQYF. The DNA for the CDR3 is TGTGCCAGCAGCGCCAGTCGGGGAGATACGCAGTATTTT.

The chain links TRBV7-8 to TRBJ1-4; D may be TRBD1 (5 bases). CDR3 size: 17 residues. V was trimmed by 7 bases and J by 3 bases, leaving 21 bases between them. Germline CDR1 is SGHVS and CDR2 is FQNEAQ. The CDR3 reads CASNHPGGGAANEKLFF. CDR3 nucleotide sequence: TGTGCCAGCAACCACCCGGGGGGTGGGGCGGCTAATGAAAAACTGTTTTTT. The complete variable domain, with remaining parts taken from reference TRBV7-8 and TRBJ1-4, reads GAGVSQSPRYKVAKRGQDVALRCDPISGHVSLFWYQQALGQGPEFLTYFQNEAQLDKSGLPSDRFFAERPEGSVSTLKIQRTQQEDSAVYLCASNHPGGGAANEKLFFGSGTQLSVL.

The chain has TRBV6-5 and TRBJ2-1; 11 bases agree with TRBD2. After removal of 7 bases from V and 10 bases from J, the junction contained 12 bases not matched to a gene. In germline, CDR1 is MNHEY, CDR2 SVGAGI. The CDR3 covers 15 residues. The CDR3 protein is CASTLNSGRAEEQFF. CDR3 bases: TGTGCCAGCACCCTTAATAGCGGGAGGGCCGAGGAGCAGTTCTTC.

This chain links TRBV3-1 (or the pseudogene TRBV3-2) with TRBJ2-7; no definite D call. The ends were cut back, 1 base at V and 3 bases at J, with 10 bases in the middle. The length of the CDR3 is 14 residues. Germline lookup yields CDR1 LGHDT and CDR2 YNNKEL (reference sequence). Written as DNA, the CDR3 is TGTGCCAGCAGCCAAGTAGGCGCAGGCTACGAGCAGTACTTC. Amino acid sequence: CASSQVGAGYEQYF.

The CDR3 sequence: CASSMTVNTEAFF. The CDR3 nucleotides read TGTGCCAGTAGTATGACAGTTAACACTGAAGCTTTCTTT. The chain couples TRBV19 to TRBJ1-1; D is possibly TRBD1 (5 bases). This CDR3 contains 13 residues. Trimming cost V 3 bases and J 2 bases, with 7 bases left between them. Looked up from germline, CDR1 is LNHDA and CDR2 is SQIVND (reference sequence).

A single count supports this clone. The chain combines TRBV11-2 with TRBJ1-1; 10 bases are shared with TRBD1. The CDR3 has 15 residues. Looked up from germline, CDR1 is SGHAT and CDR2 is FQNNGV. V dropped 3 bases and J dropped 1; count of bases not matched to a gene: 2. The DNA for the CDR3 is TGTGCCAGCAGCTTCGACAGGGGGCGGAACACTGAAGCTTTCTTT. Its protein is CASSFDRGRNTEAFF.

The sample holds one count of this clone. This chain joins TRBV19 and TRBJ2-7; 7 bases match TRBD1. CDR3 length: 13 residues. Germline CDR1 LNHDA, CDR2 SQIVND (reference sequence). V was clipped by 6 bases and J by 6 bases; unmatched bases: 8. The CDR3 region has the DNA TGTGCCAGTAGAAGAGACAGGGAAGGCGAGCAGTACTTC. Amino acids: CASRRDREGEQYF.

The V gene is TRBV15, the J gene TRBJ1-1; D is perhaps TRBD1 (6 bases). V gave up 0 bases and J gave up 1 base, with 9 bases separating them. CDR3 length: 15 amino acids. Germline V CDR1 and CDR2: LNHNV, YYDKDF (reference sequence). CDR3 DNA sequence: TGTGCCACCAGCAGAGATTTAGGGGGGAACACTGAAGCTTTCTTT. It codes for CATSRDLGGNTEAFF.

The chain recombines TRBV5-1 with TRBJ2-7; D perhaps matches TRBD2 (6 bases). V was cut by 0 bases and J by 3 bases, with 13 bases left in between. The germline CDR1 and CDR2 sequences are SGHRS and YFSETQ. There are 15 residues in the CDR3. CDR3 region: CASSLGGLASYEQYF. CDR3 DNA sequence: TGCGCCAGCAGCTTGGGTGGTCTAGCGAGCTACGAGCAGTACTTC.

This clone appeared once. The chain employs TRBV7-2 and TRBJ2-2; 9 bases map to TRBD2. This CDR3 contains 15 residues. The V gene end was trimmed by 5 bases and the J gene end by 4 bases; junction bases not matched to a gene: 5. Germline V gene data show CDR1 as SGHTA and CDR2 as FQGNSA. CDR3 loop: CASSLQAGGTGELFF. CDR3 nucleotides: TGTGCCAGCAGCCTACAAGCGGGGGGCACCGGGGAGCTGTTTTTT.

The CDR3 reads CASSSMTGITEAFF. CDR3 in DNA: TGTGCCAGCAGCTCGATGACAGGTATCACTGAAGCTTTCTTT. The chain has TRBV7-9 and TRBJ1-1, with a weak D call TRBD1 (6 bases). Germline V gene lookup returns CDR1 SEHNR and CDR2 FQNEAQ (reference sequence). Trimming took 4 bases from V and 4 from J, leaving 13 bases between them. This CDR3 contains 14 residues.

This rearrangement joins TRBV11-3 to TRBJ2-1; D remains ambiguous. Per germline, CDR1 SGHNT and CDR2 YENEEA. V lost 4 bases and J 8 bases, leaving 9 bases between the germline ends. The CDR3 is 12 residues long. CDR3 sequence (DNA): TGTGCCAGCAGCTCGACTTACGATGAGCAGTTCTTC. Translating it yields CASSSTYDEQFF.

The chain links TRBV6-2 or TRBV6-3 to TRBJ1-5; the D gene is possibly TRBD1 (5 bases). Looked up from germline, CDR1 is MNHEY and CDR2 is SVGEGT. The germline V and J ends were trimmed by 0 bases and 8 bases, with 20 bases remaining between them. This CDR3 region has 17 residues. CDR3 nucleotides: TGTGCCAGCAGTTACTCCCGAAGTGGGGCAAGGGTTAAGCCCCAGCATTTT. Its protein product is CASSYSRSGARVKPQHF.

V gene TRBV6-5 combines with J gene TRBJ1-2, with D possibly matching TRBD1 (5 bases). The CDR3 loop spans 12 amino acids. Trimming removed 7 bases from V and 7 bases from J, with 13 bases in between. Germline V gene data show CDR1 as MNHEY and CDR2 as SVGAGI. CDR3 protein: CASMSRVGGYTF. CDR3 DNA sequence: TGTGCCAGCATGTCCAGGGTGGGTGGCTACACCTTC.

The J gene is TRBJ1-2, the V gene TRBV25-1; D might be TRBD1 (5 bases). This CDR3 is built from 12 residues. The germline V and J ends were trimmed by 4 bases and 9 bases, with 12 bases remaining between them. From germline, CDR1 is MGHDK and CDR2 SYGVNS. CDR3 residues: CASSAQGVRYTF. In DNA, the CDR3 is TGTGCCAGCAGTGCCCAAGGGGTTCGCTACACCTTC.

This clone was found once. The chain combines TRBV6-5 with TRBJ2-7; 8 bases line up with TRBD1. Per germline, CDR1 MNHEY and CDR2 SVGAGI. The trim removed 6 bases at V and 2 bases at J, leaving 3 bases unmatched. This CDR3 is 13 amino acids long. Here the CDR3 reads CASRAQGAYEQYF. The CDR3, as DNA: TGTGCCAGCAGGGCACAGGGGGCCTACGAGCAGTACTTC.

The V gene is TRBV27, the J gene TRBJ1-6; TRBD1 might be the D (6 bases). CDR3 length: 13 amino acids. The V and J ends lost 7 bases and 6 bases respectively, with 10 bases between them. Germline CDR1 and CDR2: MNHEY and SMNVEV (reference sequence). DNA for the CDR3: TGTGCCAGCACCCGAGGGGGTAATTCACCCCTCCACTTT. Its protein product is CASTRGGNSPLHF.